This T cell receptor (beta chain) was obtained from a study of T cells after posttransplantation cyclophosphamide. The related graft donor's blood sample was taken on the day of bone marrow donation. The CDR3 runs to 15 residues. With V trimmed by 2 bases and J by 5 bases, 6 bases remained unmatched. CDR1 is SGHAT and CDR2 is FQNNGV in the germline V gene. Clones were read by immunoSEQ multiplex PCR, and TCRdb kept only the in-frame ones, dropping some. The sample records some 4,000 clones, around 68% being singletons. The study's findings and limits: After PTCy, TRB diversity resembled that of CNI/methotrexate controls. Donor-recipient repertoire similarity was low at 1-2 months, rising over year one. TRB overlap between skin or GI tissue T cells and blood was limited.

Notes on this clone: Antigen: not known.

The sequence came from a young man in good health and a related stem cell transplant donor. This chain connects TRBV11-2 to TRBJ2-1; 7 bases are a match to TRBD2. The source material was memory CD8+ T cells sorted from blood. The chain's CDR3 is CASSLISGGHNEQFF. In DNA form, the CDR3 reads TGTGCCAGCAGCTTAATATCGGGGGGACACAATGAGCAGTTCTTC.